These 9 T cell receptor beta chains originate from one sample sequenced in a study of CD8 T cells in Susac syndrome. Roughly 0.45 to 1 ug RNA was reverse transcribed with random hexamers. Each CDR3 protein is one row after TCRdb ran MiXCR on the immunoSEQ multiplex PCR reads. The sample lists about 150,000 distinct CDR3 sequences, 95% occurring once. The specimen was CD8+ T cells from PBMCs. Receptors were obtained from a human donor with multiple sclerosis.

The chain combines TRBV13 with TRBJ2-6, with unresolved D. The germline V gene has CDR1 PRHDT and CDR2 FYEKMQ (reference sequence). The CDR3 is 15 residues long. The V end lost 5 bases, the J end lost 0 bases, and 8 bases lay between the germline ends. The CDR3 nucleotides are TGTGCCAGCAGCCTACGGACCTCTGGGGCCAACGTCCTGACTTTC. Protein: CASSLRTSGANVLTF.

The chain has TRBV2 and TRBJ2-7, with D perhaps matching TRBD2 (6 bases). Per the germline V gene, CDR1 is SNHLY and CDR2 is FYNNEI. This CDR3 has 15 residues. The V end was cut by 1 base, the J end by 1 base, with 11 bases between. The CDR3 sequence: CASSEGLGGSYEQYV. For the CDR3, the DNA is TGTGCCAGCAGTGAAGGATTGGGAGGTTCCTACGAGCAGTACGTC.

V and J are TRBV30 and TRBJ1-1; D might be TRBD1 (6 bases). Looked up from germline, CDR1 is GTSNPN and CDR2 is SVGIG (reference sequence). V was clipped by 3 bases and J by 11 bases, with 13 bases between them. The CDR3 spans 11 residues. CDR3 nucleotide sequence: TGTGCCTGGAGGAGGGGGGCTGGGGCTTTCTTT. Translated: CAWRRGAGAFF.

The rearrangement uses TRBV30 and TRBJ2-7, with 9 bases aligning to TRBD1. Unmatched junction bases numbered 6, after V lost 5 bases and J lost 4 bases. Germline lookup yields CDR1 GTSNPN and CDR2 SVGIG (reference sequence). The CDR3 loop spans 13 amino acids. CDR3 sequence: CAWGVGTGYEQYF. The CDR3, as DNA: TGTGCCTGGGGAGTGGGGACAGGGTACGAGCAGTACTTC.

The CDR3 region is CSARDPRDNGYTF. CDR3 nucleotides: TGCAGTGCTAGAGATCCCCGAGACAATGGCTACACCTTC. The chain links TRBV20-1 to TRBJ1-2; no clear D gene. The CDR3 runs to 13 residues. With 0 bases removed from V and 6 bases from J, the gap between germline ends came to 11 bases. From germline, CDR1 is DFQATT and CDR2 SNEGSKA (reference sequence).

The chain employs TRBV20-1 and TRBJ2-7, with 10 bases fitting TRBD1. Germline assignment: CDR1 DFQATT and CDR2 SNEGSKA (reference sequence). This CDR3 spans 16 amino acids. V shed 5 bases, J shed 0 bases, and the junction held 10 bases outside the gene matches. The CDR3 coding sequence is TGCAGTGCTCATACCGGGACAGGGGTAAGCTCCTACGAGCAGTACTTC. It encodes CSAHTGTGVSSYEQYF.

The V and J genes are TRBV13 and TRBJ2-7; 9 nucleotides line up with TRBD2. V lost 1 base and J lost 4; bases outside the gene matches: 5. This CDR3 region has 15 residues. Germline CDR1 and CDR2: PRHDT and FYEKMQ (reference sequence). CDR3 sequence reads: CASSLEASGDYEQYV. The CDR3 bases are TGTGCCAGCAGCTTAGAGGCTAGCGGGGATTACGAGCAGTACGTC.

The chain is built from TRBV20-1 and TRBJ2-3; D is undetermined. This CDR3 has 14 amino acids. Germline CDR1 reads DFQATT; CDR2 reads SNEGSKA (reference sequence). Between the trimmed V and J ends, which lost 3 bases and 3 bases, there was a span of 13 bases. CDR3 protein: CSARVGHGTDTQYF. The CDR3 coding sequence is TGCAGTGCTAGGGTTGGGCATGGGACAGATACGCAGTATTTT.

This chain connects TRBV9 to TRBJ2-7, with D possibly being TRBD2 (6 bases). CDR1 is SGDLS, CDR2 YYNGEE, per germline. V dropped 0 bases and J dropped 2 bases, with 12 bases sitting between them. The CDR3 runs to 15 residues. CDR3 region: CASSVEPGETYEQYF. The DNA for the CDR3 is TGTGCCAGCAGCGTAGAACCGGGAGAGACCTACGAGCAGTACTTC.